These 31 T cell receptor beta chains came from one sample sequenced in a study of tumor-infiltrating lymphocytes in primary liver carcinoma. Total RNA (around 0.45 ug) served as template for TCR beta cDNA synthesis primed by a constant-region primer. Investigators got TCR beta libraries out of three nested multiplex PCR rounds, done with slightly modified ARM-PCR. For 10 cycles apiece, the opening two PCR rounds ran with TRBV1-TRBV30 forward primers and a C-beta reverse primer. TCRdb re-analysed the multiplex PCR reads in MiXCR, keeping a single row per CDR3 protein. The sample records more than 100,000 distinct CDR3 sequences, around two thirds being singletons. Investigators took RNA and DNA out together from 20-30 mg of unsorted bulk tissue. The sample was liver tumor tissue from sampling region 1. This sample's subset: tumor region T1, superior pole. The source of these receptors is an older woman with primary liver carcinoma and hepatitis B virus infection.

Concerning this clonotype itself: Given a much more abundant clone one base away, this may be a read error. As DNA, the CDR3 is TGTGCCAGCAGTGTCCCTCCGGGACATGGCACCGGGGAGCTGTTTTTT. This translates into CASSVPPGHGTGELFF. The chain links TRBV6-1 to TRBJ2-2, with D possibly matching TRBD1 (6 bases). Trimming removed 4 bases from V and 4 bases from J, with 16 bases in between. CDR3 length: 16 residues. Germline V gene data show CDR1 as MNHNS and CDR2 as SASEGT.

This clonotype showed up many times. The V and J genes are TRBV4-1 and TRBJ1-5; D is possibly TRBD1 (5 bases). V gave up 4 bases and J gave up 6 bases, with 7 bases separating them. Germline V lookup: CDR1 MGHRA, CDR2 YSYEKL. CDR3 length: 12 amino acids. The CDR3 region is CASSPGGQPQHF. For the CDR3, the DNA is TGCGCCAGCAGCCCCGGGGGTCAGCCCCAGCATTTT.

With regard to this clonotype: The junction does not match germline at one end; this may be a read error. The chain has TRBV4-1 and TRBJ1-5; 9 nucleotides line up with TRBD1. The CDR3 has 16 residues. Looked up from germline, CDR1 is MGHRA and CDR2 is YSYEKL. The CDR3 sequence is CASSQATGGGNPPQHF. As DNA, the CDR3 is TGCGCCAGCAGCCAAGCAACAGGGGGCGGCAATCCGCCCCAGCATTTT.

Comments on this clonotype: A junction end diverges from the germline sequence, so it may reflect a read error. This chain joins TRBV5-6 and TRBJ1-2; perhaps TRBD1 as D (5 bases). Germline V CDR1 and CDR2: SGHDT, YYEEEE. The CDR3 runs 14 residues. The chain's CDR3 is CANSAIPGAGGYTF. CDR3 sequence (DNA): TGTGCCAACAGCGCCATTCCCGGGGCCGGAGGCTACACCTTC.

This rearrangement joins TRBV5-4 to TRBJ1-6; maybe TRBD1 (6 bases). V was trimmed by 3 bases and J by 6 bases, leaving 10 bases between them. The CDR3 contains 14 residues. Germline-derived CDR1 and CDR2 are SGHNT and YYREEE (reference sequence). The CDR3 protein is CASSSQGVNSPLHF. DNA of the CDR3: TGTGCCAGCAGCTCACAGGGCGTTAATTCACCCCTCCACTTT.

This clonotype was counted only a few times. The chain carries TRBV6-4 and TRBJ2-3; tentatively, D is TRBD1 or TRBD2 (5 bases each). V lost 0 bases to trimming and J lost 0 bases, with 7 bases between them. The CDR3 has 15 residues. The V gene's germline CDR1 is MRHNA and CDR2 SNTAGT. CDR3 coding DNA: TGTGCCAGCAGTGACTCGGGGGAAAGCACAGATACGCAGTATTTT. It is translated as CASSDSGESTDTQYF.

As to this clonotype: This may be a read error, as it is one base from a much larger clone. The conserved phenylalanine or tryptophan is not found at the CDR3 terminus, so this likely reflects a read error. The chain links TRBV10-3 to TRBJ2-5; TRBD2 might be the D (6 bases). The CDR3 contains 13 residues. The V gene lost 0 bases and the J gene lost 6 bases, with 8 bases spanning the gap. From germline, CDR1 is ENHRY and CDR2 SYGVKD. Written as DNA, the CDR3 is TGTGCCATCAGTGAGTCGGAGGGACAGACCCAGTACTCC. This sequence encodes CAISESEGQTQYS.

Points on this clonotype: A junction boundary mismatches the germline segment, possibly from a read error. The chain employs TRBV29-1 and TRBJ2-7; possibly TRBD2 for D (5 bases). The CDR3 extends over 13 amino acids. Germline V gene data show CDR1 as SQVTM and CDR2 as ANQGSEA. The CDR3 DNA follows: TGCAGCGTCAACCATGACGGGGTTTACGATCAGTACTTC. This gives the protein CSVNHDGVYDQYF.

A remark on this clonotype: One base away lies a much larger clone, so this may be a sequencing read error. The chain employs TRBV10-3 and TRBJ2-2; 10 bases are a match to TRBD2. V lost 6 bases, J lost 0 bases, and 7 bases stayed unmatched. CDR3 length: 17 amino acids. In germline, CDR1 is ENHRY, CDR2 SYGVKD. CDR3 sequence reads: CAIRGTSETSNTGELFF. CDR3 nucleotides: TGTGCCATCAGGGGGACTAGCGAGACTTCGAACACCGGGGAGCTGTTTTTT.

In its sample, this clonotype was seen many times. V and J are TRBV10-2 and TRBJ1-5; possible D gene TRBD1, 5 bases. The V gene's germline CDR1 is WSHSY and CDR2 SAAADI. The CDR3 consists of 13 residues. With 3 bases removed from V and 4 bases from J, the gap between germline ends came to 7 bases. The CDR3 DNA follows: TGCGCCAGCAGTGACAGGGCGAATCAGCCCCAGCATTTT. Its translation is CASSDRANQPQHF.

The chain carries TRBV29-1 and TRBJ1-1; perhaps TRBD1 as D (6 bases). The germline gives CDR1 SQVTM, CDR2 ANQGSEA. The CDR3 has 11 residues. For the CDR3, the DNA is TGCAACACGGGGGCAGCAGTTGAAGCTTTCTTT. It encodes CNTGAAVEAFF.

The J gene is TRBJ1-2, the V gene TRBV28, with 8 bases that match TRBD1. Losses at the gene ends were 6 bases for V and 3 bases for J; bases not matched to a gene: 6. Germline V gene lookup returns CDR1 MDHEN and CDR2 SYDVKM. This CDR3 region has 14 residues. The CDR3 sequence: CASSQGAQYYGYTF. Here the CDR3 DNA reads TGTGCCAGCAGCCAGGGGGCGCAATACTATGGCTACACCTTC.

The table lists this clonotype with many counts. The genes are TRBV28 and TRBJ2-2, with D maybe TRBD1 (6 bases). V was trimmed by 6 bases and J by 3 bases, leaving 8 bases between them. The CDR3 totals 13 residues. Germline CDR1 MDHEN, CDR2 SYDVKM. In DNA, the CDR3 is TGTGCCAGCAGGGACAGTTACACCGGGGAGCTGTTTTTT. Encoded protein: CASRDSYTGELFF.

This clonotype is medium-sized in the sample. The V call is TRBV11-2, the J call TRBJ2-2, with 8 nucleotides matching TRBD2. Germline lookup yields CDR1 SGHAT and CDR2 FQNNGV. The CDR3 runs to 16 residues. Trimming cost V 4 bases and J 2 bases; bases outside gene matches: 6. CDR3 bases: TGTGCCAGCAGCTCCCTACTAGCGGATAACACCGGGGAGCTGTTTTTT. Protein product: CASSSLLADNTGELFF.

On this clonotype: A much larger clone differs by one base, so this may be a read error. The chain recombines TRBV10-3 with TRBJ1-2; 7 bases match TRBD1. This CDR3 spans 13 amino acids. The germline V gene has CDR1 ENHRY and CDR2 SYGVKD. This CDR3 reads CAISSGQLSGCTF. DNA of the CDR3: TGTGCCATCAGTTCGGGACAGTTAAGTGGCTGCACCTTC.

CDR3 nucleotide sequence: TGTGCCAGCAGCTTCTGGGGAGTGGGTGGCGGGGAGCCATTTTTT. It is translated as CASSFWGVGGGEPFF. This sequence joins TRBV11-2 and TRBJ2-2, with D maybe TRBD2 (6 bases). There are 15 residues in the CDR3. Trimming pared 3 bases from V and 17 bases from J, leaving 25 bases between. Germline values: CDR1 SGHAT, CDR2 FQNNGV.

This clonotype was counted at least ten times. The chain joins TRBV4-2 to TRBJ2-7; 10 bases align to TRBD1. The V gene's germline CDR1 is LGHNA and CDR2 YNFKEQ. This CDR3 has 15 amino acids. The V and J ends lost 1 base and 5 bases, in that order; junction bases with no gene match: 5. DNA for the CDR3: TGTGCCAGCAGCCAAGGTGGACAGGGGGGGAACGAGCAGTACTTC. As protein: CASSQGGQGGNEQYF.

J is TRBJ2-1 and V is TRBV24-1, with D tentatively TRBD2 (6 bases). This CDR3 comprises 15 residues. V dropped 5 bases and J dropped 4 bases, with 14 bases sitting between them. CDR1 and CDR2 from the germline V gene are KGHDR and SFDVKD. The CDR3 DNA follows: TGTGCCACCAGTGCCGCTGGGAGGATGTACAATGAGCAGTTCTTC. Its protein is CATSAAGRMYNEQFF.

This clonotype was detected once. The junction and the germline gene differ at one end; a read error may be behind it. V gene TRBV7-8 combines with J gene TRBJ1-1, with D possibly matching TRBD1 (5 bases). The germline V gene encodes CDR1 SGHVS and CDR2 FQNEAQ. CDR3 length: 14 residues. For the CDR3, the DNA is TGTGCCAGCAGCTTAGTCGGGGGGAACACTGAAGCTCTCTTT. It translates to CASSLVGGNTEALF.

This clonotype was observed a few times. V gene TRBV7-9 combines with J gene TRBJ2-1; 8 bases are a match to TRBD1. The CDR3 totals 17 residues. The junction had 15 bases not matched to a gene; V was cut back by 5 bases and J by 6 bases. CDR1 and CDR2 from the germline V gene are SEHNR and FQNEAQ (reference sequence). The DNA of the CDR3 is TGTGCCAGCAGCCACCTTCGACGGACAGGACAGGGCAATGAGCAGTTCTTC. Its protein product is CASSHLRRTGQGNEQFF.

Remarks on this clonotype: A much larger clone is a single base away; this may be a read error. This chain links TRBV12-3 or TRBV12-4 with TRBJ2-7, with 10 bases matching TRBD1. The J segment lost 4 bases and the V segment lost 10 bases, leaving 10 bases of the junction unmatched. There are 14 residues in the CDR3. The CDR3 loop is CAIRFRQGAYEQYF. The CDR3 bases are TGTGCCATCAGGTTTCGACAGGGGGCTTACGAGCAGTACTTC.

This clonotype was counted ten times or more. This rearrangement joins TRBV28 to TRBJ2-1, with TRBD2 identical over 8 bases. CDR1 is MDHEN, CDR2 SYDVKM, per germline. The CDR3 is 15 amino acids. The V segment lost 6 bases and the J segment 6 bases; nucleotides outside the gene matches: 10. The CDR3 bases are TGTGCCAGCAGCCGACGGGAGGGTGTAGGCAATGAGCAGTTCTTC. Protein sequence: CASSRREGVGNEQFF.

Notes on this clonotype: At one end the junction does not follow the germline gene, possibly because of a read error. The chain links TRBV28 to TRBJ2-1, with D tentatively TRBD2 (5 bases). Germline V gives CDR1 MDHEN, CDR2 SYDVKM. This CDR3 is 11 amino acids long. The CDR3 sequence: CASSLVHERSF. The CDR3 region has the DNA TGTGCCAGCAGTTTGGTACACGAGCGGTCCTTC.

The genes are TRBV11-3 and TRBJ2-1, with D possibly being TRBD1 or TRBD2 (6 bases each). CDR1 and CDR2 from the germline V gene are SGHNT and YENEEA. CDR3 length: 13 amino acids. Trimming left V 6 bases short and J 16 bases short, with 22 bases between. This chain's CDR3 is CASSAGGYDGQFF. The CDR3 coding sequence is TGTGCCAGCAGTGCCGGGGGCTACGATGGGCAATTCTTC.

Remarks on this clonotype: A much larger clone lies a single base off, so this may be a read error. The genes are TRBV29-1 and TRBJ1-1, with TRBD1 matching over 8 bases. The germline V gene has CDR1 SQVTM and CDR2 ANQGSEA. The CDR3 has 12 residues. The DNA of the CDR3 is TGCAGCGTACGACAGGGGTACACTGGAGCTTTCTTT. Translating gives CSVRQGYTGAFF.

The chain joins TRBV11-2 to TRBJ2-5; 7 bases match TRBD1. Germline V gene sequence: CDR1 SGHAT, CDR2 FQNNGV. V shed 1 base and J 7 bases; nucleotides not matched to a gene: 6. The CDR3 totals 14 residues. CDR3 residues: CASSLAEGAGTQYF. CDR3 sequence (DNA): TGTGCCAGCAGCTTAGCTGAGGGGGCAGGGACCCAGTACTTC.

The genes are TRBV11-2 and TRBJ1-2; D unresolved. V gave up 1 base and J gave up 5 bases, with 17 bases separating them. Germline assignment: CDR1 SGHAT and CDR2 FQNNGV. The CDR3 has 16 amino acids. This chain's CDR3 is CASSLVHGSKGYGYTF. DNA of the CDR3: TGTGCCAGCAGCTTAGTTCATGGGTCTAAAGGGTATGGCTACACCTTC. Full variable domain (rest looked up from reference TRBV11-2 and TRBJ1-2): EAGVAQSPRYKIIEKRQSVAFWCNPISGHATLYWYQQILGQGPKLLIQFQNNGVVDDSQLPKDRFSAERLKGVDSTLKIQPAKLEDSAVYLCASSLVHGSKGYGYTFGSGTRLTVV.

The table lists this clonotype with a count of one. Lacking the conserved final phenylalanine or tryptophan, this CDR3 likely reflects a read error. The V gene is TRBV6-1, the J gene TRBJ2-1, with 7 bases that match TRBD2. V was clipped by 11 bases and J by 2 bases; unmatched bases: 15. The germline V gene has CDR1 MNHNS and CDR2 SASEGT. The CDR3 runs 16 residues. The CDR3 DNA follows: TGTGCCCGTTCAGACCCTAGCGGCAGAGCCTACAATGAGCAGTTCGTC. Protein sequence: CARSDPSGRAYNEQFV.

The CDR3 here is CASSGTLEGWQFF. CDR3 nucleotides: TGTGCCAGCAGTGGGACTCTAGAAGGTTGGCAGTTCTTC. This chain links TRBV2 with TRBJ2-1; D is possibly TRBD2 (5 bases). Germline V gene lookup returns CDR1 SNHLY and CDR2 FYNNEI. Trimming cost V 4 bases and J 12 bases, with 16 bases left between them. The CDR3 has 13 amino acids. Full variable domain (missing parts from reference TRBV2 and TRBJ2-1): EPEVTQTPSHQVTQMGQEVILRCVPISNHLYFYWYRQILGQKVEFLVSFYNNEISEKSEIFDDQFSVERPDGSNFTLKIRSTKLEDSAMYFCASSGTLEGWQFFGPGTRLTVL.

For the CDR3, the DNA is TGCGCCAGCAGCGGGGGACAGGGGTCCTACAATGAGCAGTTCTTC. Translation gives CASSGGQGSYNEQFF. The chain is built from TRBV5-1 and TRBJ2-1; 10 bases fit TRBD1. Trimming removed 4 bases from V and 1 base from J; junction bases left unmatched: 2. Germline CDR1 and CDR2: SGHRS and YFSETQ. This CDR3 comprises 15 residues.

This clonotype was observed a single time. This may arise from a read error, as a much more abundant clone is one base away. V gene TRBV29-1 combines with J gene TRBJ2-5; possibly TRBD1 for D (6 bases). The CDR3 sequence is 12 residues long. The ends were cut back, 7 bases at V and 5 bases at J, with 14 bases in the middle. Germline V gene data show CDR1 as SQVTM and CDR2 as ANQGSEA. This chain's CDR3 is CSAQGSPETQYF. CDR3 bases: TGCAGCGCCCAGGGGTCGCCGGAGACCCAGTACTTC.